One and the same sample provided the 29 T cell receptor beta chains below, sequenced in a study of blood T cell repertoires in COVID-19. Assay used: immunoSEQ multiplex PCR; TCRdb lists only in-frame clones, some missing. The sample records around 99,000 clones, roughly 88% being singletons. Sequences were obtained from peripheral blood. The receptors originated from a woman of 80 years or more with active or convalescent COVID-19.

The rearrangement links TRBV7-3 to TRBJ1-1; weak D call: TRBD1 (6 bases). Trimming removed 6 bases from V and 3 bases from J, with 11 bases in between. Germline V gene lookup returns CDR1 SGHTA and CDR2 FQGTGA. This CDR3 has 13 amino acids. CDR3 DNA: TGTGCCAGCAGTAGGGGGTCGGACACTGAAGCTTTCTTT. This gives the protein CASSRGSDTEAFF. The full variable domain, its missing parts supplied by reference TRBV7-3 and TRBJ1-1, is GAGVSQTPSNKVTEKGKYVELRCDPISGHTALYWYRQSLGQGPEFLIYFQGTGAADDSGLPNDRFFAVRPEGSVSTLKIQRTERGDSAVYLCASSRGSDTEAFFGQGTRLTVV.

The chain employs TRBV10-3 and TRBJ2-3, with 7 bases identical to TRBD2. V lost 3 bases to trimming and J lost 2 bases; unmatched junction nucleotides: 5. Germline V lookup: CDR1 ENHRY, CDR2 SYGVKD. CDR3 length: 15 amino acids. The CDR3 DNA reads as TGTGCCATCAGTGACGTGGGAGGGGTCACAGATACGCAGTATTTT. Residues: CAISDVGGVTDTQYF.

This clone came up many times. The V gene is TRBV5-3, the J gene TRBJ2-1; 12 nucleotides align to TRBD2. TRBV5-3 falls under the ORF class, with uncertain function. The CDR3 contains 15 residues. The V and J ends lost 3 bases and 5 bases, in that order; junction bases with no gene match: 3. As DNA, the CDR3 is TGTGCCAGAAGCTCTGGACTAGCGGGGCACAATGAGCAGTTCTTC. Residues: CARSSGLAGHNEQFF.

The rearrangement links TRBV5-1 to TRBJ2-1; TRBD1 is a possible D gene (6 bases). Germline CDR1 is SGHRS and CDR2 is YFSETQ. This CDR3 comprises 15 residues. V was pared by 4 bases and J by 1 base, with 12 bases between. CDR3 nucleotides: TGCGCCAGCAGCCGGGACCAGGGGTCCTACAATGAGCAGTTCTTC. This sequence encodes CASSRDQGSYNEQFF.

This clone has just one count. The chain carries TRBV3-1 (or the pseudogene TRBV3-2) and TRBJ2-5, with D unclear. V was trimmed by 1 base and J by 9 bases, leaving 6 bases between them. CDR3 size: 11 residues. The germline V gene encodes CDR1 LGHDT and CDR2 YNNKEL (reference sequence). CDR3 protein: CASSQGLAQYF. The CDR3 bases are TGTGCCAGCAGCCAAGGTTTAGCCCAGTACTTC.

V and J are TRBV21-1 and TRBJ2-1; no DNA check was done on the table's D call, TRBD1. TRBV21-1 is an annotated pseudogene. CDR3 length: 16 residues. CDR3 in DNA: TGTGCCAGCAGCAAAGCTGGCGGGACAGGGTACAATGAGCAGTTCTTC. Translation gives CASSKAGGTGYNEQFF.

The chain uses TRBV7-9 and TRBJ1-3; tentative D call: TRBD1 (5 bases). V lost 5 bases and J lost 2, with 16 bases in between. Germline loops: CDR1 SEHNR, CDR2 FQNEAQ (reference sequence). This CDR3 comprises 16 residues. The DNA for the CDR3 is TGTGCCAGCAGCCGGGCCGCAGGGCCTGCTGGAAACACCATATATTTT. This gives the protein CASSRAAGPAGNTIYF.

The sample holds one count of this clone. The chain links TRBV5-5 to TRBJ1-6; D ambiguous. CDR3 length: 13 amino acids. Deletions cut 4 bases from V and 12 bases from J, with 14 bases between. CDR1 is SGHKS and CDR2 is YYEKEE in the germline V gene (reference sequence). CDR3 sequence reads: CASSQTGERPLHF. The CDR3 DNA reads TGTGCCAGCAGCCAGACCGGGGAGCGACCCCTCCACTTT.

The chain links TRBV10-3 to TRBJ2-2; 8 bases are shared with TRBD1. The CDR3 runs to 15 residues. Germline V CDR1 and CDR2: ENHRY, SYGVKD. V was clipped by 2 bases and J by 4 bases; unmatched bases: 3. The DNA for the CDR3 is TGTGCCATCAGTGAGACGGGACAGGTCACCGGGGAGCTGTTTTTT. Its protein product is CAISETGQVTGELFF.

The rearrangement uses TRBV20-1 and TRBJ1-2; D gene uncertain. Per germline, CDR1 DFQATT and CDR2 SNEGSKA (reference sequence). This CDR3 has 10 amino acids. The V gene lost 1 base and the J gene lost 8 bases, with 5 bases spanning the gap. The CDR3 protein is CSARVEGYTF. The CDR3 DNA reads TGCAGTGCTAGAGTTGAGGGCTACACCTTC.

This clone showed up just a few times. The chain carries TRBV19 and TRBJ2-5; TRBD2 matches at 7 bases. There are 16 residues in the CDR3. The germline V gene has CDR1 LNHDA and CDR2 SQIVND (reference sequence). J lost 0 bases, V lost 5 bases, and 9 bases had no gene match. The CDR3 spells CASSPSLAANQETQYF. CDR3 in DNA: TGTGCCAGTAGTCCCAGTCTAGCGGCAAACCAAGAGACCCAGTACTTC.

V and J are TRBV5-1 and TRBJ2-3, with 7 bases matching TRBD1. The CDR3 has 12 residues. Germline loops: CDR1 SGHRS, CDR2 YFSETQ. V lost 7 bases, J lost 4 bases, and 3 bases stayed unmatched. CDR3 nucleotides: TGCGCCAGCGGGACAGCCGCAGATACGCAGTATTTT. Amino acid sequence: CASGTAADTQYF. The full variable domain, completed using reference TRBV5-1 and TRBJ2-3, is KAGVTQTPRYLIKTRGQQVTLSCSPISGHRSVSWYQQTPGQGLQFLFEYFSETQRNKGNFPGRFSGRQFSNSRSEMNVSTLELGDSALYLCASGTAADTQYFGPGTRLTVL.

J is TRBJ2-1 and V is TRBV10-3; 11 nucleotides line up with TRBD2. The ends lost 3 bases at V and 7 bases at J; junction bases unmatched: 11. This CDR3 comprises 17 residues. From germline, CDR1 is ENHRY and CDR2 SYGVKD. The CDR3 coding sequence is TGTGCCATCAGTGATGTTAGCGGGAGGGCTGATAGGAATGAGCAGTTCTTC. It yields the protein CAISDVSGRADRNEQFF.

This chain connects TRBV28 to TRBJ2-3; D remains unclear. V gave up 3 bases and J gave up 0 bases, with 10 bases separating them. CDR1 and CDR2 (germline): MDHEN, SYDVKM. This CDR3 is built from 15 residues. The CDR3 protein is CASSFRQMSTDTQYF. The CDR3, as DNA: TGTGCCAGCAGTTTCAGGCAGATGAGCACAGATACGCAGTATTTT.

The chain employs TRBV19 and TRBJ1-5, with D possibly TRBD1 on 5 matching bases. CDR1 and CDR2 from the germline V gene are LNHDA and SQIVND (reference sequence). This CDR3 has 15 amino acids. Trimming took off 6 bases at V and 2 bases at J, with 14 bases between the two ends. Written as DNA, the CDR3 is TGTGCCAGTAGCGAGAACCCGGGGGGCAATCAGCCCCAGCATTTT. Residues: CASSENPGGNQPQHF.

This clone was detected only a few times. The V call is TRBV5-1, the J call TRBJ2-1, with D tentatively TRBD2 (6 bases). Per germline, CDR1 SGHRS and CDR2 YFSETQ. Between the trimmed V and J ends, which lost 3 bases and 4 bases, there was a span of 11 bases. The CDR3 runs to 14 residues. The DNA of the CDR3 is TGCGCCAGCAGCTCCGGGGGAGATTACAATGAGCAGTTCTTC. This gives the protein CASSSGGDYNEQFF.

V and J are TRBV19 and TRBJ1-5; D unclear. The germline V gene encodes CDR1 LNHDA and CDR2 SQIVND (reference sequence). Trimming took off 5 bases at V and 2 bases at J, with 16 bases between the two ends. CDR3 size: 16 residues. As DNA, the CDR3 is TGTGCCAGTAGTGCCTCCGGGTTTTGGGGCAATCAGCCCCAGCATTTT. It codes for CASSASGFWGNQPQHF.

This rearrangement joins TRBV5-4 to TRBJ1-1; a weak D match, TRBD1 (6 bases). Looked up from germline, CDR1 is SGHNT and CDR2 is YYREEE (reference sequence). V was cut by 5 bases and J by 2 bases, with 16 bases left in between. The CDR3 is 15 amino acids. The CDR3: CASRKGGGANTEAFF. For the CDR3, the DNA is TGTGCCAGCAGGAAGGGGGGGGGCGCAAACACTGAAGCTTTCTTT.

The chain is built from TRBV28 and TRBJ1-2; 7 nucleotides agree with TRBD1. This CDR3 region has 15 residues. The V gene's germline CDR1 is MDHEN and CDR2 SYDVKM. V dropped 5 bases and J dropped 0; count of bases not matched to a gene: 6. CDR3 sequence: CASSDIDRANYGYTF. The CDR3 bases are TGTGCCAGCAGTGATATAGACAGGGCTAACTATGGCTACACCTTC.

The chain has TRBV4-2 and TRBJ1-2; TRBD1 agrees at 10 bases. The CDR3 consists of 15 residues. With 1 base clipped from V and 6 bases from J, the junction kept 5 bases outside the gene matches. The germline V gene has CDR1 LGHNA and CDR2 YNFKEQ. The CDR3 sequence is CASSQVDRGINGYTF. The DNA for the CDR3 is TGTGCCAGCAGCCAAGTGGACAGGGGGATTAATGGCTACACCTTC.

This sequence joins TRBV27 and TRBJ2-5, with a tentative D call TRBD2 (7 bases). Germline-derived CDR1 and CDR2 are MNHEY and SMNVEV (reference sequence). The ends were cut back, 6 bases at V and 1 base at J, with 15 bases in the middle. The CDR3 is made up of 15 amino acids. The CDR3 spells CASSSLGGAQETQYF. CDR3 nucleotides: TGTGCCAGCAGCTCCCTTGGGGGGGCCCAAGAGACCCAGTACTTC.

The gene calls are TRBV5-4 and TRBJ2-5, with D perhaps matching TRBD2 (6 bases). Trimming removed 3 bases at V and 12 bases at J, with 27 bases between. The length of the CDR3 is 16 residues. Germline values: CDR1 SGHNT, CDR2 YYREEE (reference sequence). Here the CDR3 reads CASSSDLSSGRQPEYF. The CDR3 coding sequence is TGTGCCAGCAGCTCGGACCTTTCCAGCGGGCGGCAACCTGAGTACTTC.

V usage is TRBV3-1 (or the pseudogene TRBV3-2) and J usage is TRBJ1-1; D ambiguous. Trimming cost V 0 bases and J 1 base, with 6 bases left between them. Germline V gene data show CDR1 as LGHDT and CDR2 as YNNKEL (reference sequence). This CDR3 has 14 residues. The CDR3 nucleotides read TGTGCCAGCAGCCAAGAATGGCAGAACACTGAAGCTTTCTTT. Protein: CASSQEWQNTEAFF.

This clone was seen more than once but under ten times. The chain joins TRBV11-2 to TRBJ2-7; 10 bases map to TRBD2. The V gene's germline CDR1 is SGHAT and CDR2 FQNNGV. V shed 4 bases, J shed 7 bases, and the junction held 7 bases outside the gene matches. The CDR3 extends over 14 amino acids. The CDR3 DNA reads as TGTGCCAGCAGCTCCCCGGGACTAGCGTCGGAGCAGTACTTC. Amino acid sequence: CASSSPGLASEQYF.

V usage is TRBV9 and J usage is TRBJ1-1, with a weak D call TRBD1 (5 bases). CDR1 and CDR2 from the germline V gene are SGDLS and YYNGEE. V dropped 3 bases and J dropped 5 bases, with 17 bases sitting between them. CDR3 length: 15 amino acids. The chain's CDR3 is CASSGDGGPETEAFF. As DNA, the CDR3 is TGTGCCAGCAGCGGGGACGGGGGACCGGAGACTGAAGCTTTCTTT.

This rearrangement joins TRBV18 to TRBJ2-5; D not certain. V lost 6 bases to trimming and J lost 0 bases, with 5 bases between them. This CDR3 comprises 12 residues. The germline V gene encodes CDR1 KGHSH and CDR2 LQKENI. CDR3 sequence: CASSPYQETQYF. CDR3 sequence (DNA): TGTGCCAGCTCCCCCTACCAAGAGACCCAGTACTTC.

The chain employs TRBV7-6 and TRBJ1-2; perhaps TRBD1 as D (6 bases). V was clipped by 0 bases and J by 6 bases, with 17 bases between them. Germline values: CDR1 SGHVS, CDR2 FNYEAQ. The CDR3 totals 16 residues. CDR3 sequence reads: CASSLAPGQITDGYTF. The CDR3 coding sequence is TGTGCCAGCAGCTTAGCTCCTGGACAGATTACTGATGGCTACACCTTC.

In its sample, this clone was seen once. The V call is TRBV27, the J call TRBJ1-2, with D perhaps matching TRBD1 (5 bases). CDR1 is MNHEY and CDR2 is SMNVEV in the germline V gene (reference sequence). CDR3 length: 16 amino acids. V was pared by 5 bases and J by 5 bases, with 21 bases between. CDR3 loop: CASSPYSAGGWYGYTF. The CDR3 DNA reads TGTGCCAGCAGTCCCTATTCCGCGGGGGGGTGGTATGGCTACACCTTC.

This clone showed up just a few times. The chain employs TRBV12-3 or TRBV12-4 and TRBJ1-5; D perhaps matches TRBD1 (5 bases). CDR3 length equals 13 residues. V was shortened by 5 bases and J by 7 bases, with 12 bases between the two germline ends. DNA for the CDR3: TGTGCCAGCAGTGCAGTGCGGGGCCAGCCCCAGCATTTT. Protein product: CASSAVRGQPQHF.